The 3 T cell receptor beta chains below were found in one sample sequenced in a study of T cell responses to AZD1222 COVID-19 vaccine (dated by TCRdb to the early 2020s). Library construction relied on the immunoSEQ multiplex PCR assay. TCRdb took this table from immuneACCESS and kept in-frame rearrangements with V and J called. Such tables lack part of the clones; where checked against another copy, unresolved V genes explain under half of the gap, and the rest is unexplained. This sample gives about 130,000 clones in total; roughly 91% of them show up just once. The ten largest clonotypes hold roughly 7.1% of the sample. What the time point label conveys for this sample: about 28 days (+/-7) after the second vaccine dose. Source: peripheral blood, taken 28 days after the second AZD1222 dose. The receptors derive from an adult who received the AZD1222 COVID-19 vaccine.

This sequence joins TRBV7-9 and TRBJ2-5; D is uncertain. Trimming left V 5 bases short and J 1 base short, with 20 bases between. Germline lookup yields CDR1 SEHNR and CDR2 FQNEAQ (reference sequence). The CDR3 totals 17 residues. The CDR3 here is CASSPLVWVSLQETQYF. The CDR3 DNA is TGTGCCAGCAGCCCCCTGGTGTGGGTCAGCCTCCAAGAGACCCAGTACTTC.

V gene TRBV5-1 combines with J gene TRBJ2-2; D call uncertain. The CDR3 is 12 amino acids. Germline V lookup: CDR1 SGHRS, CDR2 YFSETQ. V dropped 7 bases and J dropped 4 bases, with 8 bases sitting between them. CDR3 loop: CASAGITGELFF. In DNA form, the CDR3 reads TGCGCCAGCGCAGGAATCACCGGGGAGCTGTTTTTT.

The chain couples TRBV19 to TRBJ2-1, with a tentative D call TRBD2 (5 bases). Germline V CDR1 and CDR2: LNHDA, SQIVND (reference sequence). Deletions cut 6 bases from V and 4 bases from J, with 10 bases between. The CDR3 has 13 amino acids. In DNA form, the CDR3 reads TGTGCCAGTAGGGGCAGAGGGTACAATGAGCAGTTCTTC. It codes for CASRGRGYNEQFF. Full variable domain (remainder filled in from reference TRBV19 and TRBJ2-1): DGGITQSPKYLFRKEGQNVTLSCEQNLNHDAMYWYRQDPGQGLRLIYYSQIVNDFQKGDIAEGYSVSREKKESFPLTVTSAQKNPTAFYLCASRGRGYNEQFFGPGTRLTVL.